The sequence of this T cell receptor beta chain was determined in a study of Graves' ophthalmopathy and Graves' hyperthyroidism. This clonotype has at least ten counts. Transcripts of RNA were the source for amplifying TCR beta CDR3 regions. HTBI primers were used in a first-round RT-PCR, which preceded a second-round multiplex PCR. TCRdb itself ran the multiplex PCR reads through MiXCR, one entry per CDR3 protein. The sample yields a few hundred thousand distinct CDR3 sequences, 17% seen once. Germline CDR1 is MGHRA and CDR2 is YSYEKL. The CDR3 sequence is 14 residues long. After removal of 5 bases from V and 6 bases from J, the junction contained 8 bases not matched to a gene.

The receptor was derived from an adult man with Graves' ophthalmopathy. Sequencing was done on a sample of peripheral blood. The V gene is TRBV4-1, the J gene TRBJ1-2, with TRBD1 matching over 8 bases. This CDR3 reads CASSRQGSTDGYTF. The CDR3 DNA is TGCGCCAGCAGCAGACAGGGGTCTACTGATGGCTACACCTTC.